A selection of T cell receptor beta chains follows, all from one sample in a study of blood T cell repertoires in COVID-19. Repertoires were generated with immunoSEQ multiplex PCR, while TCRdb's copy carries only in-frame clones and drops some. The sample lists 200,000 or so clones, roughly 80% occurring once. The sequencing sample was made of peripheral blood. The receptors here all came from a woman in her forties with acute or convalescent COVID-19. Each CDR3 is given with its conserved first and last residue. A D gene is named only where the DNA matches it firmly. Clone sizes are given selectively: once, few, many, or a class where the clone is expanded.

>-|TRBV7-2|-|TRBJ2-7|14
TGTGCCAGCAGTTCGACCGGGACAACCTACGAGCAGTACTTC
CASSSTGTTYEQYF
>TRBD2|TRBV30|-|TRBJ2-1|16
TGTGCCTGGACGCCCGGGACTAGCGGGAGGCTGGATGAGCAGTTCTTC
CAWTPGTSGRLDEQFF
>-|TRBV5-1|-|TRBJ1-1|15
TGCGCCAGCAGTTCGGAGACGGAAATGAACACTGAAGCTTTCTTT
CASSSETEMNTEAFF
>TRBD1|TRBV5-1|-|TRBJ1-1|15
TGCGCCAGCAGCTGGACAGGGGGCATGAACACTGAAGCTTTCTTT
CASSWTGGMNTEAFF
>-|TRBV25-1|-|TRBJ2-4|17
TGTGCCAGCAGTGATCATAGGGGGGGATTTAGGGAAAACATTCAGTACTTC
CASSDHRGGFRENIQYF
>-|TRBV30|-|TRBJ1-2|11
TGTGCCTGGAATAAGGGCGGAGGGCCCACCTTC
CAWNKGGGPTF
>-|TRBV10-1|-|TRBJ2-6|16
TGCGCCAGCAGTGAGGTCAGGGCGCCTGGGGCCAACGTCCTGACTTTC
CASSEVRAPGANVLTF
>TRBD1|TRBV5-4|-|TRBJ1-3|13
TGTGCCAGCAGCCGGACAGGTGGAAACACCATATATTTT
CASSRTGGNTIYF
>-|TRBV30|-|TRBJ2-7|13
TGTGCCTGGAGTGTCGAAGCCGCCTACGAGCAGTACTTC
CAWSVEAAYEQYF
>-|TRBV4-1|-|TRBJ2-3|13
TGCGCCAGCAGCCAAGAACAGGCGCATACGCAGTATTTT
CASSQEQAHTQYF
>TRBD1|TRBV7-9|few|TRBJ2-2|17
TGTGCCAGCAGCTTATATAGAGGACAGGGGTACACCGGGGAGCTGTTTTTT
CASSLYRGQGYTGELFF
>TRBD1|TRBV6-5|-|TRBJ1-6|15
TGTGCCAGCAGCCCCGTTGGGACAGGCAATTCACCCCTCCACTTT
CASSPVGTGNSPLHF
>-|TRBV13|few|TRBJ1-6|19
TGTGCCAGCAGCTCCCCTCGGGGTGGCGGAAGCTCCTATAATTCACCCCTCCACTTT
CASSSPRGGGSSYNSPLHF
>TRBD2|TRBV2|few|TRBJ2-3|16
TGTGCCAGCGCCAGTTCCCTAGCGGGAGGTAGAGATACGCAGTATTTT
CASASSLAGGRDTQYF
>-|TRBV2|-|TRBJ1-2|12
TGTGCCAGCAGGGAGGACGGCGGGGGCTACACCTTC
CASREDGGGYTF
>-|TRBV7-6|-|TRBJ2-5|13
TGTGCCAGCAGCTTTGGGACATTGGAGACCCAGTACTTC
CASSFGTLETQYF
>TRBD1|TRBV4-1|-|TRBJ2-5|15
TGCGCCAGCAGCCAAGGGGACAGGGATCAAGAGACCCAGTACTTC
CASSQGDRDQETQYF
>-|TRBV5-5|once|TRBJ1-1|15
TGTGCCAGCAGCTTGTTCTCCATACGGACACCTGAAGCTTTCTTT
CASSLFSIRTPEAFF
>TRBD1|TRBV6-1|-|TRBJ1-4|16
TGTGCCAGCAGTGAGATCCCGGGGACAGGGGCTGAAAAACTGTTTTTT
CASSEIPGTGAEKLFF
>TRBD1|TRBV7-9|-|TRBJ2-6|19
TGTGCCAGCAGCTCGCAGGGACAGGGGGCTGAATATGGGGCCAACGTCCTGACTTTC
CASSSQGQGAEYGANVLTF
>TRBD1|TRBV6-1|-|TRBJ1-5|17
TGTGCCAGCAGTGAAGGGACAGGGAATCTGCGGGGTCAGCCCCAGCATTTT
CASSEGTGNLRGQPQHF
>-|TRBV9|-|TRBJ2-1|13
TGTGCCAGCAGCGTAGCCAGGGGCGGTGAGCAGTTCTTC
CASSVARGGEQFF
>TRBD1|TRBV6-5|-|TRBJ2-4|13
TGTGCCAGCAGGATTGACAGGGGCGACATTCAGTACTTC
CASRIDRGDIQYF
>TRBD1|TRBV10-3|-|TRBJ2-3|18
TGTGCCATCAGTGAGTCGACACGTGAGGGACAGGGCACAGATACGCAGTATTTT
CAISESTREGQGTDTQYF
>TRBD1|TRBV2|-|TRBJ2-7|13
TGTGCCAGCAGACCTGGGACAGCTCCCCAGCAGTACTTC
CASRPGTAPQQYF
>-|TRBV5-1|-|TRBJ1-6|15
TGCGCCAGCAGCCAGACAGAGGAGAATCATTCACCCCTCCACTTT
CASSQTEENHSPLHF
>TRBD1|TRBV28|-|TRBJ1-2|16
TGTGCCAGCAGTTTCGGGTCCCTAAAACAGGGGTGGGGCTACACCTTC
CASSFGSLKQGWGYTF
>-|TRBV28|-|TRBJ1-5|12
TGTGCCACCTTCGGTAGCAATCAGCCCCAGCATTTT
CATFGSNQPQHF
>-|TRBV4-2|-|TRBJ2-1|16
TGTGCCAGCAGCCAAGGGCCCGATCCAGGGGGGAATGAGCAGTTCTTC
CASSQGPDPGGNEQFF
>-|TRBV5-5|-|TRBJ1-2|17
TGTGCCAGCAACCCCAACGTGGCAGCTTCACTACCCTATGGCTACACCTTC
CASNPNVAASLPYGYTF
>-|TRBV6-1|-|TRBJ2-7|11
TGTGCCAGCAGTGACAGACAGAAGCAGTACTTC
CASSDRQKQYF
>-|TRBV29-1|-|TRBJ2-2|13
TGCAGCGTTGAGAGTCTGAACACCGGGGAGCTGTTTTTT
CSVESLNTGELFF
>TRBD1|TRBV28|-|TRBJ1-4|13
TGTGCCAGCACTCGCCCGGACAGGGCCAGGCTGTTTTTT
CASTRPDRARLFF
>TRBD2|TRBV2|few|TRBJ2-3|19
TGTGCCAGCAGTGAATTGAAGACTAGCGGGGGGGCTAGCACAGATACGCAGTATTTT
CASSELKTSGGASTDTQYF
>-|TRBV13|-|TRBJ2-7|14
TGTGCCAGCAGCTTGTGGGCAGGGCGGCACGAGCAGTACTTC
CASSLWAGRHEQYF
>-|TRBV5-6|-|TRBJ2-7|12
TGTGCCAGCAGCTTGGATGGGCGGGCCCGTGACTTC
CASSLDGRARDF
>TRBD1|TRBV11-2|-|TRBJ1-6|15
TGTGCCAGCAGGCAACCGGGGGACAGGGTACGCCCCCTCCACTTT
CASRQPGDRVRPLHF
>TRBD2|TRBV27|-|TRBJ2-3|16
TGTGCCAGCAGTTGGAGTAGCGGGAGTGTGACAGATACGCAGTATTTT
CASSWSSGSVTDTQYF
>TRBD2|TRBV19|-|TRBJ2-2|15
TGTGCCAGTAAAGCGGGGGGTCGGGACACCGGGGAGCTGTTTTTT
CASKAGGRDTGELFF
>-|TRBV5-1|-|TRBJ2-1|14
TGCGCCAGCAGCTTGGCCGGGGGGACAAATGAGCAGTTCTTC
CASSLAGGTNEQFF
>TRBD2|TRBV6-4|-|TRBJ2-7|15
TGTGCCAGCCCTGGGGCGGCGGGAGGGCCCTCCGAGCAGTACTTC
CASPGAAGGPSEQYF
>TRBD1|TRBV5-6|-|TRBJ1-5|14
TGTGCCAGCAGCCGAGGACAGGGTAGTCAGCCCCAGCATTTT
CASSRGQGSQPQHF
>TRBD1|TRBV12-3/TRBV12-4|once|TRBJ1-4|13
TGTGCCAGCACGGACAGGTTAATTGGAAAACTGTTTTTT
CASTDRLIGKLFF
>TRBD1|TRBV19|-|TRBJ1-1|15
TGTGCCAGCCATGGCCGGGACAGGGGGCCGCATGAAGCTTTCTTT
CASHGRDRGPHEAFF
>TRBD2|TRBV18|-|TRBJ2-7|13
TGTGCCAGCTCACGGGGACTAGTAGACGAGCAGTACTTC
CASSRGLVDEQYF
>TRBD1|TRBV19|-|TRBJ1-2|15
TGTGCCAGTAGTCCCGGGACAGGGGGCTGGTATGGCTACACCTTC
CASSPGTGGWYGYTF
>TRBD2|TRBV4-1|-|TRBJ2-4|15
TGCGCCAGCAGCCAGGGGAGGGCCTATTTAAACATTCAGTACTTC
CASSQGRAYLNIQYF
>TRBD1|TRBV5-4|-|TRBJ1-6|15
TGTGCCAGCAGCTTGGGGGGCAGGGGGAATTCACCCCTCCACTTT
CASSLGGRGNSPLHF
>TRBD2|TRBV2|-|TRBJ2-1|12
TGTGCCAGCGGCGGGGGGCGCAATGAGCAGTTCTTC
CASGGGRNEQFF